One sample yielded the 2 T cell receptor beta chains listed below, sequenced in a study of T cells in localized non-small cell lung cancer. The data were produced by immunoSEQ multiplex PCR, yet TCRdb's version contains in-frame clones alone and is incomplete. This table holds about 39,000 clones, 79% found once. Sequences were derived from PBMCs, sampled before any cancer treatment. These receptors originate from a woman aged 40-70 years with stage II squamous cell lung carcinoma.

CDR3 nucleotides: TGTGCCAGCAGTTACTTTGGGACAGGGATCACTGAAGCTTTCTTT. Translated: CASSYFGTGITEAFF. The V and J genes are TRBV6-5 and TRBJ1-1; 9 positions agree with TRBD1. The junction had 4 bases not matched to a gene; V was cut back by 1 base and J by 4 bases. Germline lookup yields CDR1 MNHEY and CDR2 SVGAGI. The CDR3 sequence is 15 residues long.

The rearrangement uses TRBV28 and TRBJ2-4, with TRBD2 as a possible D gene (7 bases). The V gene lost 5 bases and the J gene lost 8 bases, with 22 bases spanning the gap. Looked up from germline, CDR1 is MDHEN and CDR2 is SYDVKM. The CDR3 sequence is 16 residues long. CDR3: CASSHLGGGGGDIQYF. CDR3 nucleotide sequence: TGTGCCAGCAGTCATCTAGGGGGAGGGGGAGGTGACATTCAGTACTTC. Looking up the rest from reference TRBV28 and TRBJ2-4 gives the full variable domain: DVKVTQSSRYLVKRTGEKVFLECVQDMDHENMFWYRQDPGLGLRLIYFSYDVKMKEKGDIPEGYSVSREKKERFSLILESASTNQTSMYLCASSHLGGGGGDIQYFGAGTRLSVL.